This TCR beta chain derives from a study of cytomegalovirus exposure and HLA in healthy donors (dated 2017 in TCRdb). Notes on the research overall: In an earlier analysis of fewer than 750 of the donors, 250 to 350 Gb of sequence data and 120 million or so unique TCR beta sequences from roughly 180 million T cells were reported. Donor age, sex, ethnicity and CMV serostatus were compiled alongside the repertoire data. Typing coverage varied by locus: about 629-630 donors for A, B, C, DRB1 and DQB1; approximately 520 for DQA1; over 600 for DPA1; 400 to 480 for DPB1. Four to six DR-DQ haplotypes were handled as single units for association and clustering, since linkage in the cohort was strong. Among several hundred genotyped donors of the cohort, an average of approximately 220,000 unique TCR beta nucleotide sequences was sequenced per donor, of which about 20% were non-productive. Among the roughly 400 genotyped donors, around 81% belonged to the genetic ancestry cluster associated with self-reported Caucasian donors. Along with the approximately 700-subject first cohort, a separate validation cohort of around 110 different subjects was used. An earlier analysis of 587 of the donors used high-throughput TCR beta sequencing to judge whether each TCR beta V gene segment behaved as functional or pseudogenic. All discovery cohort repertoires had been generated on a single sequencing platform. The T cell repertoires of roughly 660 subjects were profiled by immunosequencing and related to cytomegalovirus serostatus. The study aimed to test whether cataloging public T cell receptors could reveal signatures of past pathogen exposure. Genome-wide SNP genotypes for about three fifths of the roughly 700 donors were used in a later genetic analysis, which treated that subset as a discovery cohort. Approximately 310 gigabases of sequencing data and approximately 91 million unique TCR sequences made up an early release that covered approximately 620 HLA-typed donors. To study patterns of TCR occurrence, a later analysis re-analyzed previously published TCR beta repertoires from around 670 donors and added high-resolution HLA genotyping. High-throughput TCR immunosequencing, statistical association of individual TCRs with disease status, and machine learning were combined to predict cytomegalovirus infection status. Both class I and class II loci were covered by HLA typing, at four-digit resolution. The later analysis used no new phenotypic data to find candidate immune exposures, relying instead on TCR beta sequences and their occurrence across donors.

The cohort comprised hundreds of healthy bone marrow donors. At the time of sampling, all cohort members were nominally healthy, though unrecorded immune exposures were likely present. The donor tested CMV seropositive and was one of the 289 seropositive cohort members. Every donor gave a peripheral blood sample, and the peripheral blood mononuclear cells from that sample were used for TCR beta sequencing. The Qiagen DNeasy Blood Extraction Kit was used to extract genomic DNA from the blood cell samples. Remarks on this clone: Its antigen is still unknown. The sample holds no much larger clone one base away, and base qualities are not on file.

General findings and caveats noted by the study authors: A further reported finding was that TCR beta sequences accurately predicted the HLA-A and HLA-B alleles for most subjects in the first cohort. Because HLA typing was missing for some donors at each locus, association tests included only the typed subset. A later genetic analysis reported fewer N-insertions in productive TCRs among donors in an Asian-associated ancestry cluster than the roughly 700-donor mean. For the cohort, immune exposure information was limited to CMV serostatus. Specific HLA alleles were associated with roughly 17,000 TCR beta sequences at a false discovery rate of 0.05 in a later analysis. It was suggested by the authors that the approach could potentially be generalized to other disease states and immunological phenotypes. Because counts were too low, some 17 rarely observed V segments, including chromosome 9 orphons, were left out of the earlier analysis of 500 to 750 of the donors. An earlier analysis of around 600 of the donors showed that most TCR beta V segments appeared in productive rearrangements either about 87% or about 30% of the time, which broadly matched IMGT annotations. The study listed 150 to 200 TCR beta chains as associated with cytomegalovirus. Several of the top co-occurrence clusters appeared to be linked to parvovirus B19, influenza, CMV and Epstein-Barr virus, according to a later analysis. The 87-base-pair reads could not distinguish some IMGT-functional V segments, including TRBV6-2 and TRBV6-3, so those segments were excluded. In vitro tests confirmed that three of the cytomegalovirus-associated TCR beta chains recognize cytomegalovirus antigens. In a later analysis, the rate of TCR association differed among HLA loci, with DRB1 alleles having the most associated TCRs and HLA-C alleles having the fewest. Linkage disequilibrium might explain the correlated functional status among segregating V segments, but an unknown experimental factor could not be ruled out. A cluster of highly shared sequence variants was judged likely to represent a technical artifact of the sequencing pipeline. According to a later analysis, most CMV-associated TCR beta chains appeared to be HLA-restricted, and the HLA associations seemed to be driven largely by CMV exposure. An association between a missense DCLRE1C variant and V-gene and J-gene trimming of TCR beta chains was found in a later genetic analysis and replicated in an independent cohort. Sequencing depth was assumed to be roughly uniform across donors in the presence/absence analyses, though that assumption may not hold. The classifier was reported to diagnose cytomegalovirus status with high specificity and sensitivity in both the original cohort and the validation cohort. The cohort was sequenced for TCR beta chains only, and without alpha or paired-chain data the features that could be detected were limited. In a later analysis, HLA-associated TCR beta chains were found to be more clonally expanded and to have lower generation probabilities than equally common non-associated chains. Most TCR sequences were seen in very few donors, while some public TCRs were found in many individuals. When HLA alleles, especially DR and DQ, strongly co-occurred, attributing TCR associations to individual alleles was difficult.

Libraries were prepared through the immunoSEQ multiplex PCR assay. The multiplex PCR relied on a mix of 60 forward primers for TCR Vbeta segments and 13 reverse primers for TCR Jbeta segments. A multiplex PCR assay on genomic DNA amplified the CDR3 region of rearranged TCR beta genes. On the Illumina HiSeq System, the amplified TCR beta libraries were sequenced as 87-base-pair reads. The published analysis was carried out like this. A later analysis tallied 80 million to 95 million unique TCR beta chains across the 640 or so repertoires, and around 10 million of those chains were shared by two or more donors. To remove PCR and sequencing errors, raw reads were error-corrected and collapsed into unique sequences using a nearest-neighbor algorithm that merged closely related sequences. Alignment of CDR3 sequences to IMGT reference sequences was used to assign V, D and J gene segments. For a sequence to be retained, at least a six-nucleotide match to both a V gene segment and a J gene segment was required. A rearrangement counted as productive if the CDR3 had no stop codons and remained in frame with V and J, and every other rearrangement counted as non-productive. Following IMGT convention, CDR3 was defined as the stretch from the second conserved V-encoded cysteine to the conserved J-encoded phenylalanine. The earlier analysis of 587 of the donors excluded any sequence lacking an unambiguous match to a single V gene segment. An earlier analysis of several hundred of the donors called V segments functional above 56.7% productive rearrangements and segregating when the between-donor standard deviation exceeded 5%. A statistical classification framework was built to diagnose cytomegalovirus status from the catalog of TCR beta chain sequences. V and J gene assignment, in a later analysis, came from comparing TCR nucleotide sequences with IMGT/GENE-DB human TR gene sequences. Using the TCRdist pipeline, a later analysis assigned CDR3 sequences along with most-parsimonious VDJ recombination scenarios. A later analysis defined each TCR beta chain by its CDR3 amino acid sequence plus V-gene family, and excluded reads lacking a unique V-gene family. As a way to deal with suspected cross-contamination and a sequencing artifact, a later analysis dropped 450 to 700 nucleotide sequences that were highly shared and had low generation probability. For each public chain, a later analysis derived a clonal expansion index from normalized ranks of inferred template counts within each repertoire. Generation probabilities in a later analysis came from a VDJ recombination model fitted to out-of-frame rearrangements, and those results were checked against IGoR. A later analysis scored TCR-TCR, TCR-HLA and TCR-CMV co-occurrence with hypergeometric tests, applying a repertoire-size bias correction to TCR pairs. To estimate false discovery rates, a later analysis permuted the HLA or CMV assignments 20 times. A later analysis grouped co-occurring TCRs with DBSCAN, adding TCRdist sequence similarity when clustering within HLA-allele-positive subsets. Repertoires with fewer than 30,000 or more than 120,000 public chains, plus five repertoires with anomalous nucleotide sharing, were excluded from co-occurrence clustering. TCRdb retrieved this table from immuneACCESS and kept in-frame rearrangements only. Not all clones are present; in checked studies, unresolved V genes account for under half, and no reason is known for the remainder. D and trimming were read from the DNA, whereas the V and J calls and clone size are those reported in that table. Here the sample has tens of thousands of clones; about 79% occur a single time. The ten largest clonotypes hold less than 6% of the sample.

Looking up the germline V gene yields CDR1 SGHVS and CDR2 FQNEAQ. Including cysteine and phenylalanine, the CDR3 has 14 amino acids. CDR3 DNA only is kept here, 42 bases in frame from base 1. From V the trimming removes 4 bases and from J it removes 7 bases, while the gene matches leave 5 bases of the junction unaccounted for. The receptor comes from a male donor in good health and CMV-seropositive. The specimen was PBMCs. The sequence is built from TRBV7-8 and TRBJ1-4; TRBD1 aligns with 8 central bases. The CDR3 amino acid sequence is: CASSSRGLSEKLFF. In nucleotide form, the sequence is TGTGCCAGCAGCTCCAGGGGGCTGAGTGAAAAACTGTTTTTT.